This T cell receptor beta chain was identified in a study of blood T cell repertoires in COVID-19. The wider study: The United States, Italy and Spain provided the acute and convalescent COVID-19 samples. PBMCs, B-cell-depleted T cells, or T cells provided the cDNA or gDNA that made up the material.

This clone is classed as medium-sized. The CDR3 covers 15 residues. Germline V gene sequence: CDR1 MNHEY, CDR2 SVGAGI. Trimming left V 0 bases short and J 0 bases short, with 5 bases between. Authors' methods: Reference gene primer amplification yielded estimated nucleated cell counts. The data were produced by immunoSEQ multiplex PCR, yet TCRdb's version contains in-frame clones alone and is incomplete. V and J calls and clone size are those listed in that table; D and trimming were worked out from the DNA. This table has approximately 240,000 clones, nearly 85% appearing once. V is TRBV6-5 and J is TRBJ1-4; D is perhaps TRBD1 (5 bases). Sequenced sample: peripheral blood. The TCR comes from a human donor in a cohort sampled during active COVID-19. The CDR3, as DNA: TGTGCCAGCAGTTACTCAGGGGCAACTAATGAAAAACTGTTTTTT. This encodes CASSYSGATNEKLFF.